Sequencing of this T cell receptor (beta chain) was carried out in a study of blood T cell repertoires in COVID-19. V gave up 4 bases and J gave up 0 bases, with 15 bases separating them. Germline V gene data show CDR1 as MNHNS and CDR2 as SASEGT. The CDR3 runs 16 residues. This clone was seen a handful of times. Repertoires were generated with immunoSEQ multiplex PCR, while TCRdb's copy carries only in-frame clones and drops some. The repertoire holds under 300,000 clones, with around 84% as singletons. The sample taken for sequencing was peripheral blood. V and J are TRBV6-1 and TRBJ1-1; D perhaps matches TRBD1 (6 bases). This clonotype originated in a woman in her seventies with active or convalescent COVID-19. The chain's CDR3 is CASSVEGGGMNTEAFF. The CDR3 DNA is TGTGCCAGCAGTGTAGAAGGGGGGGGGATGAACACTGAAGCTTTCTTT.